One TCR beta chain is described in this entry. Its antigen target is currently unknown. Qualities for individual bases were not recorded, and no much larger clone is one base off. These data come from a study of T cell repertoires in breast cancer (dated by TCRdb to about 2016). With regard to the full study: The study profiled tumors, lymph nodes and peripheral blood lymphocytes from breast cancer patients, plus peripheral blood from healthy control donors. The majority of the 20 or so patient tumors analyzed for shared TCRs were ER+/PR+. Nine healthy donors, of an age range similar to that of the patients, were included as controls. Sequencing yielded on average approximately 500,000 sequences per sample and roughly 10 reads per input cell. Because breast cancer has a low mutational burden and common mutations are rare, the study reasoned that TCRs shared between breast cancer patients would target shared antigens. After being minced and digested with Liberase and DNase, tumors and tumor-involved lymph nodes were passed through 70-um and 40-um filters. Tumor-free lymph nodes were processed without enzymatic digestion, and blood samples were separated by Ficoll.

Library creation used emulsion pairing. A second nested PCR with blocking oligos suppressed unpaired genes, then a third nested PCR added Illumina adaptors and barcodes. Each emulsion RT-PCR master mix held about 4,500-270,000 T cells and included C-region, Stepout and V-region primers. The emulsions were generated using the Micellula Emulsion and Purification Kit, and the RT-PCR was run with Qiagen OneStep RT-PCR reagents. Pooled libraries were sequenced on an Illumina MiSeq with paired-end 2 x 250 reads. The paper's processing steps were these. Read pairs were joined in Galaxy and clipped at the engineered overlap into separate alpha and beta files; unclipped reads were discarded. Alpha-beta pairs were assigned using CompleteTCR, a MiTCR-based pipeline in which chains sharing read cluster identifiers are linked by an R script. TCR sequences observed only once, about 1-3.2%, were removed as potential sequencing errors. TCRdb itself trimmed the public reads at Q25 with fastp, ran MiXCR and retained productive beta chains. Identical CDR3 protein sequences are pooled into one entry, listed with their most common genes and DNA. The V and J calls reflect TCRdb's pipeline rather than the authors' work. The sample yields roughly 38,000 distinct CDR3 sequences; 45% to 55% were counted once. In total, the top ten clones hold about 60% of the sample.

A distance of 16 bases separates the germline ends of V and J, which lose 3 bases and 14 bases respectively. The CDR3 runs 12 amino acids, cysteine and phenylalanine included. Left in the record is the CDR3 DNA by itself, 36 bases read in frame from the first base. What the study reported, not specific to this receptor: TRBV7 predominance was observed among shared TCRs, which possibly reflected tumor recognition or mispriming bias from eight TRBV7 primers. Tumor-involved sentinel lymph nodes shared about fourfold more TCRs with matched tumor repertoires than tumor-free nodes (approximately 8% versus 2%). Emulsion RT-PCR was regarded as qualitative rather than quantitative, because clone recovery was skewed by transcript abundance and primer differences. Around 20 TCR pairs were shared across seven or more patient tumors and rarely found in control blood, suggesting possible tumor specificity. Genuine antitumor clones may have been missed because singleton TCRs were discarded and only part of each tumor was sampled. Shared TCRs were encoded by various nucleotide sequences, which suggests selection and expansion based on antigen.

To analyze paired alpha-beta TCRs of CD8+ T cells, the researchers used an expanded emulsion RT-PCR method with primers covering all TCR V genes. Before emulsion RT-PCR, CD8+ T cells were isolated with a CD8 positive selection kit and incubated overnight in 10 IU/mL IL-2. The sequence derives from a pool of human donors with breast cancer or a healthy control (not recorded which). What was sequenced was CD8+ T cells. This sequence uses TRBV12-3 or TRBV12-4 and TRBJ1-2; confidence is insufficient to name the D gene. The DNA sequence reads TGTGCCAGCAGTTTGACGGCCCTCTCGGTAACCTTC. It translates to CASSLTALSVTF.